This TCR beta chain was sequenced during a study of cytomegalovirus exposure and HLA in healthy donors. Study summary: The 130 or so validation repertoires, a later analysis reported, used the same platform as the 700 or so repertoires from the first cohort. The study, taken as a whole, reports: The study listed under 200 cytomegalovirus-associated TCR beta chains. Through in vitro validation, a few CMV-associated chains were shown to be specific for CMV antigens.

Germline V gene lookup returns CDR1 KGHSH and CDR2 LQKENI. CDR3 size: 15 residues. V was clipped by 3 bases and J by 2 bases, with 13 bases between them. Separation from the approximately 720-subject first cohort characterized the roughly 120-subject validation cohort, to which the donors belonged. The table lists this clone with a few counts. Antigen specificity is unknown. TCRdb keeps only in-frame clones here, not all; method: immunoSEQ multiplex PCR. The table shows about 160,000 clones, with roughly 80% occurring only once. The chain couples TRBV18 to TRBJ2-5, with D perhaps TRBD1 (5 bases). This sequence originates from a young man in good health and CMV-seropositive. The sequencing input was PBMCs. The CDR3 DNA is TGTGCCAGCTCACCGTTCGGATCAGGGCAAGAGACCCAGTACTTC. Its protein product is CASSPFGSGQETQYF. The variable domain in full, with the rest retrieved from reference TRBV18 and TRBJ2-5, is NAGVMQNPRHLVRRRGQEARLRCSPMKGHSHVYWYRQLPEEGLKFMVYLQKENIIDESGMPKERFSAEFPKEGPSILRIQQVVRGDSAAYFCASSPFGSGQETQYFGPGTRLLVL.